The rows below give T cell receptor beta chains drawn from one sample of a study of blood T cell repertoires in COVID-19. Sequencing was performed with immunoSEQ multiplex PCR; in TCRdb, only in-frame clones are kept and a portion is missing. The sample includes 200,000 to 250,000 clones, 70% to 90% of them seen just once. Specimen: peripheral blood. The source of these receptors is a woman in her forties or fifties with COVID-19, enrolled during active disease. CDR3s include the opening cysteine and the closing phenylalanine or tryptophan. D genes are given only for firm matches. Size is stated for part of the rows, as once, few or many counts, or as a class when the clone is expanded.

v_call: TRBV21-1; clone_size: NA; j_call: TRBJ2-3; d_call: NA; cdr3_aa: CASSKGSRRRHRTDTQYF; cdr3_nt: TGTGCCAGCAGCAAAGGCTCAAGACGGCGACACCGCACAGATACGCAGTATTTT
v_call: TRBV5-4; clone_size: NA; j_call: TRBJ1-1; d_call: TRBD1; cdr3_aa: CASSLGTGDTEAFF; cdr3_nt: TGTGCCAGCAGCTTGGGGACAGGGGATACTGAAGCTTTCTTT
v_call: TRBV6-2/TRBV6-3; clone_size: NA; j_call: TRBJ1-3; d_call: NA; cdr3_aa: CASSYSGGNTIYF; cdr3_nt: TGTGCCAGCAGTTACTCGGGCGGAAACACCATATATTTT
v_call: TRBV5-1; clone_size: NA; j_call: TRBJ1-2; d_call: NA; cdr3_aa: CASSLQGYGYTF; cdr3_nt: TGCGCCAGCAGTCTACAGGGATATGGCTACACCTTC
v_call: TRBV21-1; clone_size: NA; j_call: TRBJ2-7; d_call: NA; cdr3_aa: CARSLDRGNEQYF; cdr3_nt: TGTGCCAGATCTTTGGACAGGGGTAACGAGCAGTACTTC
v_call: TRBV20-1; clone_size: NA; j_call: TRBJ2-2; d_call: NA; cdr3_aa: CSASPPLARQNTGELFF; cdr3_nt: TGCAGTGCTAGTCCTCCGCTCGCCAGGCAGAACACCGGGGAGCTGTTTTTT
v_call: TRBV29-1; clone_size: once; j_call: TRBJ2-4; d_call: TRBD1; cdr3_aa: CSVEAPDRGGNIQYF; cdr3_nt: TGCAGCGTTGAAGCCCCCGACAGGGGTGGAAACATTCAGTACTTC
v_call: TRBV11-3; clone_size: NA; j_call: TRBJ1-1; d_call: NA; cdr3_aa: CASSPGAAEAFF; cdr3_nt: TGTGCCAGCAGCCCGGGAGCAGCTGAAGCTTTCTTT
v_call: TRBV2; clone_size: once; j_call: TRBJ1-4; d_call: NA; cdr3_aa: CASSEFIEKLFF; cdr3_nt: TGTGCCAGCAGTGAATTTATAGAAAAACTGTTTTTT
v_call: TRBV15; clone_size: NA; j_call: TRBJ2-7; d_call: NA; cdr3_aa: CATSQTRDEQYF; cdr3_nt: TGTGCCACCAGCCAAACCAGGGACGAGCAGTACTTC
v_call: TRBV2; clone_size: NA; j_call: TRBJ2-1; d_call: NA; cdr3_aa: CASSDQYLASNEQFF; cdr3_nt: TGTGCCAGCAGTGATCAGTATCTAGCATCAAATGAGCAGTTCTTC
v_call: TRBV5-1; clone_size: NA; j_call: TRBJ1-3; d_call: NA; cdr3_aa: CASSLAGGSGNTIYF; cdr3_nt: TGCGCCAGCAGCTTGGCCGGGGGCTCTGGAAACACCATATATTTT
v_call: TRBV3-1/TRBV3-2; clone_size: NA; j_call: TRBJ1-1; d_call: TRBD1; cdr3_aa: CASSKRGLGAEAFF; cdr3_nt: TGTGCCAGCAGCAAAAGGGGGCTAGGCGCTGAAGCTTTCTTT
v_call: TRBV5-6; clone_size: NA; j_call: TRBJ1-1; d_call: NA; cdr3_aa: CASSLATKEAFF; cdr3_nt: TGTGCCAGCAGCTTGGCCACAAAGGAAGCTTTCTTT
v_call: TRBV24-1; clone_size: NA; j_call: TRBJ2-5; d_call: TRBD2; cdr3_aa: CATSDSRGGEETQYF; cdr3_nt: TGTGCCACCAGTGACTCCCGGGGGGGCGAAGAGACCCAGTACTTC
v_call: TRBV10-1; clone_size: once; j_call: TRBJ2-3; d_call: NA; cdr3_aa: CASSGPGTDTQYF; cdr3_nt: TGCGCCAGCAGTGGACCGGGAACAGATACGCAGTATTTT
v_call: TRBV30; clone_size: NA; j_call: TRBJ1-3; d_call: NA; cdr3_aa: CAWTRGMGNTIYF; cdr3_nt: TGTGCCTGGACGCGAGGGATGGGAAACACCATATATTTT
v_call: TRBV15; clone_size: NA; j_call: TRBJ1-2; d_call: NA; cdr3_aa: CATSSESGGYTF; cdr3_nt: TGTGCCACCAGCAGTGAATCCGGTGGCTACACCTTC
v_call: TRBV7-2; clone_size: NA; j_call: TRBJ1-6; d_call: NA; cdr3_aa: CASSSTGTAPLHF; cdr3_nt: TGTGCCAGCAGCTCAACAGGGACGGCACCCCTCCACTTT
v_call: TRBV5-6; clone_size: NA; j_call: TRBJ1-1; d_call: NA; cdr3_aa: CASSLAAGRNTEAFF; cdr3_nt: TGTGCCAGCAGCTTAGCGGCAGGCAGGAACACTGAAGCTTTCTTT
v_call: TRBV23-1; clone_size: NA; j_call: TRBJ1-3; d_call: TRBD1; cdr3_aa: CASTRLDREYTIYF; cdr3_nt: TGCGCCAGCACGCGGTTGGACAGGGAGTACACCATATATTTT
v_call: TRBV5-1; clone_size: NA; j_call: TRBJ2-5; d_call: TRBD1; cdr3_aa: CASSSSDRTSQETQYF; cdr3_nt: TGCGCCAGCAGCTCGTCGGACAGGACCAGCCAAGAGACCCAGTACTTC
v_call: TRBV5-6; clone_size: once; j_call: TRBJ2-2; d_call: TRBD2; cdr3_aa: CASRRPGGLTGELFF; cdr3_nt: TGTGCCAGCAGGCGTCCGGGGGGGCTAACCGGGGAGCTGTTTTTT
v_call: TRBV10-3; clone_size: NA; j_call: TRBJ2-2; d_call: TRBD1; cdr3_aa: CAISESEDRGELFF; cdr3_nt: TGTGCCATCAGTGAGTCGGAGGACAGGGGGGAGCTGTTTTTT
v_call: TRBV19; clone_size: NA; j_call: TRBJ1-6; d_call: TRBD1; cdr3_aa: CASSNRGNTPLHF; cdr3_nt: TGTGCCAGTTCGAACAGGGGTAATACACCCCTCCACTTT
v_call: TRBV20-1; clone_size: NA; j_call: TRBJ2-2; d_call: TRBD2; cdr3_aa: CSAGGAGGNTGELFF; cdr3_nt: TGCAGTGCTGGTGGAGCGGGGGGCAACACCGGGGAGCTGTTTTTT
v_call: TRBV10-3; clone_size: NA; j_call: TRBJ1-5; d_call: NA; cdr3_aa: CAISSTENTNQPQHF; cdr3_nt: TGTGCCATCAGCTCGACAGAAAACACCAATCAGCCCCAGCATTTT
v_call: TRBV10-3; clone_size: NA; j_call: TRBJ2-2; d_call: NA; cdr3_aa: CAISSGTDNTGELFF; cdr3_nt: TGTGCCATCAGTTCCGGGACTGATAACACCGGGGAGCTGTTTTTT
v_call: TRBV19; clone_size: NA; j_call: TRBJ1-5; d_call: NA; cdr3_aa: CASSISTGVKPQHF; cdr3_nt: TGTGCCAGTAGTATTTCCACCGGGGTCAAGCCCCAGCATTTT
v_call: TRBV27; clone_size: NA; j_call: TRBJ1-2; d_call: TRBD1; cdr3_aa: CASSLSPGTGINGYTF; cdr3_nt: TGTGCCAGCAGTTTATCCCCCGGGACAGGGATAAATGGCTACACCTTC
v_call: TRBV11-2; clone_size: NA; j_call: TRBJ2-2; d_call: TRBD1; cdr3_aa: CASSPHTGGGELFF; cdr3_nt: TGTGCCAGCAGCCCCCACACAGGGGGCGGGGAGCTGTTTTTT
v_call: TRBV15; clone_size: NA; j_call: TRBJ1-2; d_call: TRBD1; cdr3_aa: CATSRGQGERGYTF; cdr3_nt: TGTGCCACCAGCAGGGGACAGGGGGAAAGAGGCTACACCTTC
v_call: TRBV14; clone_size: once; j_call: TRBJ1-5; d_call: NA; cdr3_aa: CASSQERYRVNQPQHF; cdr3_nt: TGTGCCAGCAGCCAAGAAAGGTACAGGGTCAATCAGCCCCAGCATTTT
v_call: TRBV29-1; clone_size: NA; j_call: TRBJ2-7; d_call: NA; cdr3_aa: CSAQTVRYEQYF; cdr3_nt: TGCAGCGCACAGACAGTTCGCTACGAGCAGTACTTC
v_call: TRBV11-3; clone_size: NA; j_call: TRBJ2-2; d_call: NA; cdr3_aa: CASSLDRYTGELFF; cdr3_nt: TGTGCCAGCAGCTTGGACAGATACACCGGGGAGCTGTTTTTT
v_call: TRBV7-8; clone_size: once; j_call: TRBJ2-7; d_call: NA; cdr3_aa: CASSLVSPRAGEQYF; cdr3_nt: TGTGCCAGCAGCTTAGTATCGCCCAGGGCAGGCGAGCAGTACTTC
v_call: TRBV11-3; clone_size: once; j_call: TRBJ2-7; d_call: NA; cdr3_aa: CASSLAGRSYEQYF; cdr3_nt: TGTGCCAGCAGCTTAGCGGGGAGATCCTACGAGCAGTACTTC
v_call: TRBV5-1; clone_size: few; j_call: TRBJ1-1; d_call: NA; cdr3_aa: CASSLTGGTEAFF; cdr3_nt: TGCGCCAGCAGCTTGACAGGTGGGACTGAAGCTTTCTTT
v_call: TRBV7-2; clone_size: once; j_call: TRBJ2-2; d_call: NA; cdr3_aa: CASSLKRGYTGELFF; cdr3_nt: TGTGCCAGCAGCTTAAAACGGGGGTACACCGGGGAGCTGTTTTTT
v_call: TRBV6-6; clone_size: NA; j_call: TRBJ2-2; d_call: TRBD2; cdr3_aa: CASSHGLAGGLGELFF; cdr3_nt: TGTGCCAGCAGTCACGGACTAGCGGGGGGGCTCGGGGAGCTGTTTTTT
v_call: TRBV7-2; clone_size: once; j_call: TRBJ1-6; d_call: NA; cdr3_aa: CASSLDAGSSPLHF; cdr3_nt: TGTGCCAGCAGCTTAGATGCAGGATCCTCACCCCTCCACTTT
v_call: TRBV29-1; clone_size: NA; j_call: TRBJ1-2; d_call: NA; cdr3_aa: CSVGTPGYGYTF; cdr3_nt: TGCAGCGTGGGTACCCCAGGCTATGGCTACACCTTC
v_call: TRBV6-6; clone_size: NA; j_call: TRBJ1-4; d_call: TRBD1; cdr3_aa: CASSYSTGGDEKLFF; cdr3_nt: TGTGCCAGCAGTTACTCGACAGGGGGAGATGAAAAACTGTTTTTT
v_call: TRBV5-4; clone_size: NA; j_call: TRBJ1-4; d_call: TRBD1; cdr3_aa: CASRLWTGPNEKLFF; cdr3_nt: TGTGCCAGCCGTTTGTGGACAGGGCCTAATGAAAAACTGTTTTTT
v_call: TRBV5-8; clone_size: NA; j_call: TRBJ1-1; d_call: NA; cdr3_aa: CASKALGEPEAFF; cdr3_nt: TGTGCCAGCAAGGCCCTGGGCGAACCTGAAGCTTTCTTT
v_call: TRBV6-4; clone_size: NA; j_call: TRBJ2-3; d_call: TRBD1; cdr3_aa: CASSVDRGGTDTQYF; cdr3_nt: TGTGCCAGCAGTGTGGACAGGGGTGGCACAGATACGCAGTATTTT
v_call: TRBV29-1; clone_size: NA; j_call: TRBJ1-1; d_call: TRBD1; cdr3_aa: CSVPFSGGQTEAFF; cdr3_nt: TGCAGCGTACCTTTTTCAGGGGGACAGACTGAAGCTTTCTTT
v_call: TRBV18; clone_size: many; j_call: TRBJ2-1; d_call: TRBD2; cdr3_aa: CASSVSGGVKNEQFF; cdr3_nt: TGTGCCAGCTCGGTTAGCGGGGGGGTCAAGAATGAGCAGTTCTTC
v_call: TRBV11-2; clone_size: NA; j_call: TRBJ2-1; d_call: TRBD2; cdr3_aa: CASSFGLDKVNEQFF; cdr3_nt: TGTGCCAGCAGCTTCGGACTAGACAAGGTCAATGAGCAGTTCTTC
v_call: TRBV5-1; clone_size: once; j_call: TRBJ2-3; d_call: TRBD2; cdr3_aa: CASSTRTSGGGTDTQYF; cdr3_nt: TGCGCCAGCAGCACGCGGACTAGCGGGGGGGGAACAGATACGCAGTATTTT
v_call: TRBV3-1/TRBV3-2; clone_size: NA; j_call: TRBJ2-1; d_call: TRBD2; cdr3_aa: CASRLAGGPKNEQFF; cdr3_nt: TGTGCCAGCCGACTAGCGGGGGGGCCGAAAAATGAGCAGTTCTTC
v_call: TRBV12-3/TRBV12-4; clone_size: NA; j_call: TRBJ2-1; d_call: NA; cdr3_aa: CASSQNRWNEQFF; cdr3_nt: TGTGCCAGCAGTCAGAACAGGTGGAATGAGCAGTTCTTC
v_call: TRBV19; clone_size: NA; j_call: TRBJ1-5; d_call: TRBD1; cdr3_aa: CASSPGTGVQPQHF; cdr3_nt: TGTGCCAGTAGCCCCGGGACAGGGGTACAGCCCCAGCATTTT
v_call: TRBV4-1; clone_size: NA; j_call: TRBJ1-2; d_call: TRBD1; cdr3_aa: CASSQGPGQGYYGYTF; cdr3_nt: TGCGCCAGCAGCCAGGGTCCGGGACAGGGATACTATGGCTACACCTTC
v_call: TRBV10-2; clone_size: once; j_call: TRBJ2-2; d_call: TRBD1; cdr3_aa: CASSFTGTETGELFF; cdr3_nt: TGCGCCAGCAGTTTTACCGGGACAGAGACCGGGGAGCTGTTTTTT
v_call: TRBV6-2/TRBV6-3; clone_size: NA; j_call: TRBJ2-1; d_call: TRBD2; cdr3_aa: CASSYAGLAWNEQFF; cdr3_nt: TGTGCCAGCAGTTACGCGGGACTAGCGTGGAATGAGCAGTTCTTC
v_call: TRBV4-1; clone_size: NA; j_call: TRBJ2-7; d_call: TRBD1; cdr3_aa: CASSQVGDSSSYEQYF; cdr3_nt: TGCGCCAGCAGCCAAGTGGGGGACAGTAGCTCCTACGAGCAGTACTTC